This TCR beta chain was profiled in a study of graft-versus-host responses after intestinal transplantation. Measured with immunoSEQ multiplex PCR; TCRdb has only the in-frame clones, and not every one. The sample yields roughly 120,000 clones, 90% seen once. The ends lost 4 bases at V and 3 bases at J; junction bases unmatched: 5. CDR3 length: 18 amino acids. CDR1 SGHVS and CDR2 FNYEAQ come from the germline V gene. A word on this clone: No antigen is known for it.

The clonotype was recovered from a human donor who received an intestinal transplant. The rearrangement joins TRBV7-6 to TRBJ2-2, with TRBD2 matching 16 bases. The sequencing used unstimulated CD4+ T cells sorted from spleen or lymph node cells, collected before intestinal transplant. The CDR3 DNA reads TGTGCCAGCAGCTGGGGACTAGCGGGGGGGCCTGACACCGGGGAGCTGTTTTTT. Translating it yields CASSWGLAGGPDTGELFF.